This passage covers 8 T cell receptor beta chains from one sample sequenced in a study of response to subunit inactivated influenza vaccine. A single record per CDR3 protein comes from TCRdb applying MiXCR to the RT-PCR reads. The sample lists 710,000 or so distinct CDR3 sequences, around a sixth occurring once. The sequencing here drew on PBMCs from blood, taken roughly 12 days after vaccination. The source is a man in his fifties or sixties who received an inactivated influenza vaccine.

This clonotype appeared many times. V gene TRBV20-1 combines with J gene TRBJ1-5; D unclear. This CDR3 has 12 residues. CDR1 and CDR2 (germline): DFQATT, SNEGSKA (reference sequence). Trimming cost V 0 bases and J 0 bases, with 0 bases left between them. The CDR3 sequence is CSARDSNQPQHF. The CDR3 coding sequence is TGCAGTGCTAGAGATAGCAATCAGCCCCAGCATTTT.

V is TRBV5-1 and J is TRBJ2-5; D might be TRBD2 (6 bases). CDR3 length equals 16 residues. Trimming removed 2 bases at V and 2 bases at J, with 16 bases between. CDR1 is SGHRS and CDR2 is YFSETQ in the germline V gene. The CDR3 here is CASSLSGLSGQETQYF. In DNA form, the CDR3 reads TGCGCCAGCAGCTTATCGGGACTTTCAGGACAAGAGACCCAGTACTTC. Variable domain in full (rest from reference TRBV5-1 and TRBJ2-5): KAGVTQTPRYLIKTRGQQVTLSCSPISGHRSVSWYQQTPGQGLQFLFEYFSETQRNKGNFPGRFSGRQFSNSRSEMNVSTLELGDSALYLCASSLSGLSGQETQYFGPGTRLLVL.

This rearrangement joins TRBV7-2 to TRBJ2-2; D gene unclear. The germline V gene encodes CDR1 SGHTA and CDR2 FQGNSA. The V end lost 6 bases, the J end lost 3 bases, and 20 bases lay between the germline ends. The length of the CDR3 is 17 residues. The CDR3 loop reads CASSPPTVSRYTGELFF. For the CDR3, the DNA is TGTGCCAGCAGTCCTCCGACCGTGAGTCGGTACACCGGGGAGCTGTTTTTT.

This chain links TRBV6-1 with TRBJ2-3; the D gene is possibly TRBD2 (5 bases). The CDR3 is 14 residues long. CDR1 and CDR2 (germline): MNHNS, SASEGT. Trimming removed 2 bases from V and 2 bases from J, with 8 bases in between. CDR3 sequence (DNA): TGTGCCAGCAGTGAATTCGGGAACACAGATACGCAGTATTTT. This codes for CASSEFGNTDTQYF.

The chain employs TRBV6-2 or TRBV6-3 and TRBJ2-2; 7 bases line up with TRBD1. Germline CDR1 MNHEY, CDR2 SVGEGT. J gave up 4 bases and V 4 bases, and 6 bases lay outside the gene matches. The CDR3 runs to 15 residues. The CDR3 bases are TGTGCCAGCAGTTTCGGGACAGCAATCACCGGGGAGCTGTTTTTT. Protein sequence: CASSFGTAITGELFF.

A few counts support this clonotype. V gene TRBV18 combines with J gene TRBJ2-7, with TRBD1 matching 9 bases. The V and J ends lost 0 bases and 4 bases, in that order; junction bases with no gene match: 10. This CDR3 contains 17 residues. The germline gives CDR1 KGHSH, CDR2 LQKENI. DNA of the CDR3: TGTGCCAGCTCACCACCCGTTTACAGGGGGCGGAAATACGAGCAGTACTTC. This gives the protein CASSPPVYRGRKYEQYF.

The chain recombines TRBV6-1 with TRBJ1-2; 7 bases line up with TRBD1. The CDR3 spans 13 residues. Germline V lookup: CDR1 MNHNS, CDR2 SASEGT. With 6 bases clipped from V and 3 bases from J, the junction kept 4 bases outside the gene matches. The CDR3 here is CASSDRADYGYTF. CDR3 sequence (DNA): TGTGCCAGCAGCGACAGGGCTGACTATGGCTACACCTTC.

V gene TRBV6-1 combines with J gene TRBJ2-5, with 14 bases lining up with TRBD2. The V gene's germline CDR1 is MNHNS and CDR2 SASEGT. This CDR3 contains 18 residues. With V trimmed by 1 base and J by 1 base, 5 bases remained unmatched. CDR3 sequence reads: CASSEGLAGGRIQETQYF. The CDR3 DNA reads TGTGCCAGCAGTGAAGGACTAGCGGGGGGGCGTATCCAAGAGACCCAGTACTTC.